The clone carrying this T cell receptor beta chain has only one observation. The antigen is unknown. Per germline, CDR1 SNHLY and CDR2 FYNNEI. Trimming took off 1 base at V and 6 bases at J, with 19 bases between the two ends. The CDR3 consists of 17 residues. The entry originates in a study of T cell responses to AZD1222 COVID-19 vaccine. Sequenced by immunoSEQ multiplex PCR; TCRdb stores in-frame clones only, minus some. The data show about 140,000 clones, approximately 83% seen once. Regarding the study as a whole: Most donors were white British, females outnumbered males, and clonal diversity was possibly underestimated. Of spike-specific TCRs, nearly half reportedly target regions left unmutated in variants.

The chain is built from TRBV2 and TRBJ1-5; D gene uncertain. The TCR was taken from an adult in good health. The sample in question was peripheral blood, obtained on day 0 of AZD1222 vaccination. The CDR3: CASSEERFSVGGQPQHF. CDR3 bases: TGTGCCAGCAGTGAAGAGAGGTTTTCGGTCGGAGGTCAGCCCCAGCATTTT. Supplemented by reference TRBV2 and TRBJ1-5, the full variable domain reads EPEVTQTPSHQVTQMGQEVILRCVPISNHLYFYWYRQILGQKVEFLVSFYNNEISEKSEIFDDQFSVERPDGSNFTLKIRSTKLEDSAMYFCASSEERFSVGGQPQHFGDGTRLSIL.